The 10 T cell receptor beta chains presented below share a single source sample, sequenced in a study of CD8 T cells in Susac syndrome. cDNA came from about 0.46 to 1 ug RNA primed by random hexamers. TCRdb redid the calling of the immunoSEQ multiplex PCR reads with MiXCR, one entry per CDR3 protein. The sample shows approximately 87,000 distinct CDR3 sequences, 95% to 96% of them seen only once. The sample taken for sequencing was CD8+ T cells from PBMCs. These receptors originate from a human donor with Susac syndrome.

The chain carries TRBV20-1 and TRBJ2-3; 13 bases line up with TRBD2. After removal of 0 bases from V and 6 bases from J, the junction contained 12 bases not matched to a gene. This CDR3 region has 18 residues. Germline values: CDR1 DFQATT, CDR2 SNEGSKA (reference sequence). In nucleotides, the CDR3 is TGCAGTGCTAGAGATACTAGCGGGAGGGCCCCTGGCCCGGATACGCAGTATTTT. It is translated as CSARDTSGRAPGPDTQYF.

The gene calls are TRBV7-2 and TRBJ2-1; D gene unclear. CDR1 is SGHTA, CDR2 FQGNSA, per germline. The CDR3 loop spans 15 amino acids. Deletions cut 2 bases from V and 9 bases from J, with 17 bases between. CDR3 in DNA: TGTGCCAGCAGCTTACGGTTGCGGAGCAGTGGTGAGCAGTTCTTC. It codes for CASSLRLRSSGEQFF.

The rearrangement uses TRBV7-9 and TRBJ2-3; D is ambiguous. This CDR3 contains 15 residues. In germline, CDR1 is SEHNR, CDR2 FQNEAQ (reference sequence). Trimming took off 3 bases at V and 2 bases at J, with 12 bases between the two ends. In nucleotides, the CDR3 is TGTGCCAGCAGCTTTAGTGAGAAATCCACAGATACGCAGTATTTT. This translates into CASSFSEKSTDTQYF.

This sequence joins TRBV18 and TRBJ1-4; 9 bases line up with TRBD1. V lost 5 bases, J lost 3 bases, and 4 bases stayed unmatched. This CDR3 has 15 residues. Germline assignment: CDR1 KGHSH and CDR2 LQKENI. This CDR3 reads CASSTRDRANEKLFF. CDR3 DNA: TGTGCCAGCTCAACCCGGGACAGGGCTAATGAAAAACTGTTTTTT. The complete variable domain, with remaining parts taken from reference TRBV18 and TRBJ1-4, reads NAGVMQNPRHLVRRRGQEARLRCSPMKGHSHVYWYRQLPEEGLKFMVYLQKENIIDESGMPKERFSAEFPKEGPSILRIQQVVRGDSAAYFCASSTRDRANEKLFFGSGTQLSVL.

The chain's CDR3 is CSVEEAGGGNEQFF. CDR3 coding DNA: TGCAGCGTTGAAGAGGCGGGAGGTGGTAATGAGCAGTTCTTC. The V call is TRBV29-1, the J call TRBJ2-1, with 8 bases aligning to TRBD2. The V gene end was trimmed by 0 bases and the J gene end by 7 bases; junction bases not matched to a gene: 5. There are 14 residues in the CDR3. Germline V gene lookup returns CDR1 SQVTM and CDR2 ANQGSEA.

The gene calls are TRBV27 and TRBJ1-3; D remains ambiguous. CDR1 MNHEY and CDR2 SMNVEV come from the germline V gene (reference sequence). V lost 3 bases, J lost 10 bases, and 13 bases lay in between. The CDR3 runs to 13 residues. Here the CDR3 reads CASSLVPGRTIYF. The CDR3 nucleotides are TGTGCCAGCAGTTTGGTCCCCGGGAGGACCATATATTTT.

The count of this clonotype is one. The chain joins TRBV28 to TRBJ1-5; perhaps TRBD1 as D (5 bases). Germline lookup yields CDR1 MDHEN and CDR2 SYDVKM. V was shortened by 3 bases and J by 4 bases, with 16 bases between the two germline ends. The CDR3 consists of 16 residues. The DNA of the CDR3 is TGTGCCAGCAGTTTCTGGGCAGGGTGGTTAAATCAGCCCCAGCATTTT. Residues: CASSFWAGWLNQPQHF.

The genes are TRBV28 and TRBJ1-5, with a possible D match to TRBD1 (5 bases). CDR1 and CDR2 from the germline V gene are MDHEN and SYDVKM. The V end was cut by 3 bases, the J end by 7 bases, with 19 bases between. This CDR3 region has 16 residues. Here the CDR3 reads CASSFWAGPRGQPQHF. CDR3 nucleotide sequence: TGTGCCAGCAGTTTTTGGGCAGGGCCCCGCGGGCAGCCCCAGCATTTT. Full variable domain (missing parts from reference TRBV28 and TRBJ1-5): DVKVTQSSRYLVKRTGEKVFLECVQDMDHENMFWYRQDPGLGLRLIYFSYDVKMKEKGDIPEGYSVSREKKERFSLILESASTNQTSMYLCASSFWAGPRGQPQHFGDGTRLSIL.

This chain joins TRBV5-1 and TRBJ2-7; the D call may be TRBD1 or TRBD2 (5 bases each). The CDR3 covers 12 residues. Germline V lookup: CDR1 SGHRS, CDR2 YFSETQ. Trimming removed 3 bases from V and 5 bases from J, with 9 bases in between. The CDR3 region has the DNA TGCGCCAGCAGCTGGGACGGGGACGAGCAGTACTTC. This translates into CASSWDGDEQYF.

The chain recombines TRBV9 with TRBJ2-4; 7 bases are a match to TRBD1. This CDR3 is built from 15 residues. Germline V gives CDR1 SGDLS, CDR2 YYNGEE. V was clipped by 3 bases and J by 4 bases; unmatched bases: 7. CDR3 coding DNA: TGTGCCAGCAGCGCTATTGGACAGGAGAAAAACATTCAGTACTTC. This translates into CASSAIGQEKNIQYF.